This note documents a single T cell receptor (beta chain) sequence. This clonotype was detected a few times. This receptor's antigen is unknown. Per-base qualities were not stored, and no clone one base away is much larger. This entry belongs to a study of T cells after yellow fever vaccination (dated by TCRdb to about 2019). Regarding the study in general: The SMART-Seq v4 Ultra Low Input RNA kit was used to prepare libraries from fractions with low cell numbers. Bulk PBMC replicates and cell subsets were isolated from blood drawn at multiple timepoints before and after both primary and secondary immunization. To track T-cell clones before and after primary and booster YFV17D yellow fever vaccination, bulk TCR alpha and beta repertoires were sequenced longitudinally. The cohort comprised two healthy male donors, one aged 18 to 30 and one aged 30 to 39 years.

What the authors observed across the whole study: Compared with the primary T-cell response, the secondary T-cell response was faster but weaker, reaching its peak on day 5 rather than on day 15. Computational filtering was required because FACS-sorted repertoires could contain abundant contaminating clonotypes from the bulk population. After the booster, most of the clones that had expanded following primary vaccination were detected again (just under 97% of CD4 and 80% to 90% of CD8), which suggests that memory was broadly maintained. A small fraction of clonotypes appeared in both the CD4 and CD8 compartments, likely as a result of convergent recombination. Because only a couple of donors were included in the study, the extent to which the findings can be generalized is limited.

Taken with the paper, the label for treatment or condition translates to: live attenuated yellow fever vaccine strain. At each blood-draw timepoint, two biological replicates of bulk PBMCs were obtained. A standard Ficoll-Paque protocol was used to isolate PBMCs from peripheral blood. RNA was extracted with TriZol from bulk PBMCs, CD4 and CD8 fractions, and dextramer-positive and dextramer-negative fractions. Data came from an Illumina NovaSeq 6000. TCR cDNA was made using 5'RACE template switching, a step that added a universal primer site and unique molecular identifiers. cDNA synthesis was primed from both the TCR alpha and TCR beta constant segments. Library amplification used two PCR steps, and the second PCR step added sample barcodes and sequencing adapters. Libraries were sequenced on Illumina HiSeq 2500 (2x100 bp) or NovaSeq (2x150 bp). The original pipeline was this. MIGEC was used to demultiplex reads and collapse the reads into UMI consensus sequences, and MiXCR was used for V(D)J alignment. Clonotypes responding to the vaccine were identified with edgeR on replicate PBMC samples, with the criteria of FDR below 0.01 and a log2 fold change above 5 up to day 15. Bulk clonotypes were assigned CD4 or CD8 identity according to which sequenced CD4 or CD8 repertoire held them at higher abundance. Starting from the raw public reads, TCRdb applied fastp trimming at Q25, assembled clones with MiXCR and retained in-frame beta chains. Here each entry gathers all rows of one CDR3 protein and keeps the most common genes and DNA. TCRdb's processing, not the study's, gives the V and J calls here. Counted in this sample were roughly 350,000 distinct CDR3 sequences; roughly 4.3% of them appeared once. 20% to 25% of the sample rests with the top ten.

CDR1 and CDR2, per the germline V gene, are LGHNA and YNFKEQ. A distance of 11 bases separates the germline ends of V and J, which lose 1 base and 5 bases respectively. CDR3 length: 14 amino acids, cysteine to phenylalanine. Just the 42-base CDR3 DNA is kept, in frame starting at base 1. This specimen was PBMCs, taken 5 days after the yellow fever booster vaccination. This receptor was identified in a man younger than 30 who received the YFV17D yellow fever vaccine. The rearrangement joined TRBV4-2 to TRBJ2-5, with TRBD2 as a weak D call on 6 bases. The encoded CDR3 is CASSQGGGVETQYF. The DNA reads TGTGCCAGCAGCCAAGGGGGCGGGGTGGAGACCCAGTACTTC.